This entry concerns a single T cell receptor beta chain. As yet, its antigen is unknown. There are 14 residues in the CDR3. CD4+CD25+CD127- Tregs, CD4+CD25- non-Tregs, CD4 and CD8 cells were sorted. Data came from immunoSEQ multiplex PCR; TCRdb stores just in-frame clones and leaves some out. The sample has around 78,000 clones, approximately 90% seen once. The sample comes from a study of Tregs in tolerant kidney transplant recipients. Notes on the study in general: Validation in larger populations is needed because few patients were studied. This study did not directly address biological reproducibility.

The sequence derives from a human donor who received a combined kidney and bone marrow transplant. The material sequenced was Tregs from blood, taken before the transplant. The rearrangement uses TRBV21-1 and TRBJ2-4; TRBD2 is the table's D call and was not checked against the DNA. TRBV21-1 is shown as a pseudogene. The CDR3 loop is CASSSTGAKNIQYF. Here the CDR3 DNA reads TGTGCCAGCAGTTCCACTGGAGCCAAAAACATTCAGTACTTC.